The 18 T cell receptor beta chains listed next were all sequenced from one sample in a study of monozygotic twins with inflammatory bowel disease. After re-calling the 5' RACE reads, TCRdb lists one entry per CDR3 protein, DNA absent. The sample is made up of around 450,000 distinct CDR3 sequences, and the top ten hold 2.4% of it. Sequencing input: blood. The receptors shown here come from a human donor with ulcerative colitis or Crohn's disease, or a healthy co-twin of an affected twin (not recorded which).

CDR3 protein: CSARLITSDSGIQYF. The chain uses TRBV20-1 and TRBJ2-4; the D call from TCRdb, TRBD2, cannot be confirmed without DNA. The CDR3 is 15 amino acids. Germline V gene data show CDR1 as DFQATT and CDR2 as SNEGSKA (reference sequence).

This sequence joins TRBV28 and TRBJ2-2; TCRdb calls TRBD1, which cannot be checked without DNA. This CDR3 comprises 14 residues. Per the germline V gene, CDR1 is MDHEN and CDR2 is SYDVKM. CDR3 sequence: CASHRTGGYGELFF.

This chain's CDR3 is CSVETNSYNEQFF. The chain has TRBV29-1 and TRBJ2-1. The CDR3 extends over 13 amino acids. Germline-derived CDR1 and CDR2 are SQVTM and ANQGSEA.

The gene calls are TRBV29-1 and TRBJ2-7; TCRdb indicates TRBD1, and absent DNA this call remains unverified. This CDR3 spans 12 amino acids. Per germline, CDR1 SQVTM and CDR2 ANQGSEA. The CDR3: CSVRDSSYEQYF.

The rearrangement links TRBV20-1 to TRBJ2-3; TCRdb proposes TRBD1, but this gene call is untestable without DNA. In germline, CDR1 is DFQATT, CDR2 SNEGSKA (reference sequence). This CDR3 spans 12 amino acids. The CDR3 sequence: CSAPPDTDTQYF.

V and J are TRBV3-1 and TRBJ1-2; no DNA is available, so the TRBD1 call from TCRdb remains unchecked. Per the germline V gene, CDR1 is LGHDT and CDR2 is YNNKEL (reference sequence). The CDR3 consists of 13 residues. The CDR3 loop reads CASSRTGAVGYTF.

The chain joins TRBV3-1 to TRBJ2-2. The CDR3 contains 13 residues. In germline, CDR1 is LGHDT, CDR2 YNNKEL (reference sequence). CDR3 residues: CASNSRGDGELFF.

V gene TRBV24-1 combines with J gene TRBJ1-1. The CDR3 totals 15 residues. CDR1 and CDR2 (germline): KGHDR, SFDVKD. The CDR3 spells CAISRAAEAYTEAFF.

The chain uses TRBV4-1 and TRBJ2-1; TCRdb indicates TRBD2, and absent DNA this call remains unverified. CDR1 and CDR2 (germline): MGHRA, YSYEKL. This CDR3 is 16 amino acids long. CDR3 protein: CASSQAGGGAGSEQFF.

The chain combines TRBV20-1 with TRBJ2-3; TCRdb's D call, TRBD2, is unchecked because there is no DNA. Germline loops: CDR1 DFQATT, CDR2 SNEGSKA (reference sequence). The CDR3 sequence is 14 residues long. The chain's CDR3 is CSAPVVAGTDTQYF.

The V call is TRBV6-5, the J call TRBJ2-4; TCRdb proposes TRBD2, but this gene call is untestable without DNA. CDR1 MNHEY and CDR2 SVGAGI come from the germline V gene. The CDR3 consists of 20 residues. CDR3 amino acids: CASSYAGTSGPNLAKNIQYF.

The chain recombines TRBV5-1 with TRBJ2-1; TCRdb proposes TRBD2, but this gene call is untestable without DNA. This CDR3 has 19 residues. The germline CDR1 and CDR2 sequences are SGHRS and YFSETQ. CDR3 sequence reads: CASSPAGTSQGASYNEQFF.

V gene TRBV12-3 or TRBV12-4 combines with J gene TRBJ1-4. There are 13 residues in the CDR3. The CDR3 reads CASSFWDVEKLFF.

This sequence joins TRBV5-1 and TRBJ2-1; the D gene TCRdb calls, TRBD1, cannot be checked with no DNA. CDR1 SGHRS and CDR2 YFSETQ come from the germline V gene. This CDR3 spans 12 amino acids. This CDR3 reads CASSPVGGEQFF. The full variable domain, in which reference TRBV5-1 and TRBJ2-1 provide the parts outside the CDR3, is KAGVTQTPRYLIKTRGQQVTLSCSPISGHRSVSWYQQTPGQGLQFLFEYFSETQRNKGNFPGRFSGRQFSNSRSEMNVSTLELGDSALYLCASSPVGGEQFFGPGTRLTVL.

The chain employs TRBV5-1 and TRBJ1-1; the D call of TRBD1 rests on TCRdb alone, since no DNA is present to check it. Germline V gene lookup returns CDR1 SGHRS and CDR2 YFSETQ. This CDR3 contains 16 residues. CDR3 loop: CASSRGQASGNTEAFF.

The gene calls are TRBV7-2 and TRBJ1-2; TCRdb's assignment of TRBD1 cannot be checked, as there is no DNA. Germline V lookup: CDR1 SGHTA, CDR2 FQGNSA. This CDR3 is built from 15 residues. CDR3 amino acids: CASSRPSRGSDGYTF. Looking up the rest from reference TRBV7-2 and TRBJ1-2 gives the full variable domain: GAGVSQSPSNKVTEKGKDVELRCDPISGHTALYWYRQSLGQGLEFLIYFQGNSAPDKSGLPSDRFSAERTGGSVSTLTIQRTQQEDSAVYLCASSRPSRGSDGYTFGSGTRLTVV.

The chain carries TRBV20-1 and TRBJ2-4; TCRdb picks TRBD1, but there is no DNA to check that call. Germline CDR1 reads DFQATT; CDR2 reads SNEGSKA (reference sequence). This CDR3 comprises 15 residues. The CDR3 protein is CSARWDGVAKNIQYF.

V and J are TRBV4-1 and TRBJ2-4; the TCRdb call, TRBD1, lacks DNA for checking. Germline V gene lookup returns CDR1 MGHRA and CDR2 YSYEKL. This CDR3 region has 17 residues. The CDR3 is CASSQVAEPGHANIQYF.